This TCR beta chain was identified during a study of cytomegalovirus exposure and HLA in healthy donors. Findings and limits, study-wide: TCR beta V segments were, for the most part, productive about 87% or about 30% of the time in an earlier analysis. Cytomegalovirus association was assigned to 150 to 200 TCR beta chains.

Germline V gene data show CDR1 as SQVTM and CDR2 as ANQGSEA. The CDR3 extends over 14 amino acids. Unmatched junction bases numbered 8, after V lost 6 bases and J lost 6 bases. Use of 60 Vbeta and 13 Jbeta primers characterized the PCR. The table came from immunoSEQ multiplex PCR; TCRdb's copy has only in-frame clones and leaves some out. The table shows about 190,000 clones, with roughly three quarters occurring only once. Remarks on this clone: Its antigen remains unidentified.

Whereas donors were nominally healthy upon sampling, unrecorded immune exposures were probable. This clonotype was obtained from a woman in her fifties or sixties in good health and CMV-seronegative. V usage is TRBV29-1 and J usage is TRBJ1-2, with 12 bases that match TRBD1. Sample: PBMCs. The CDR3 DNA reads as TGCAGCGTCCCCCCGGGACAGGGGGCGCATGGCTACACCTTC. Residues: CSVPPGQGAHGYTF.